Included here is one T cell receptor (beta chain) sequence, with context. From germline, CDR1 is LNHDA and CDR2 SQIVND (reference sequence). This CDR3 is built from 16 residues. Trimming cost V 3 bases and J 1 base; bases outside gene matches: 3. The table came from immunoSEQ multiplex PCR; TCRdb's copy has only in-frame clones and leaves some out. The data hold 26,000 or so clones, with about 71% observed a single time. The data were obtained in a study of blood T cell repertoires in COVID-19. The chain uses TRBV19 and TRBJ2-1, with 10 nucleotides matching TRBD2. The source is a man aged 60 to 75 with active or convalescent COVID-19. The sample was peripheral blood. The CDR3 DNA sequence: TGTGCCAGTAGTATCAGCGGGAGGGATTCCTACAATGAGCAGTTCTTC. Translated: CASSISGRDSYNEQFF. Variable domain in full (rest from reference TRBV19 and TRBJ2-1): DGGITQSPKYLFRKEGQNVTLSCEQNLNHDAMYWYRQDPGQGLRLIYYSQIVNDFQKGDIAEGYSVSREKKESFPLTVTSAQKNPTAFYLCASSISGRDSYNEQFFGPGTRLTVL.